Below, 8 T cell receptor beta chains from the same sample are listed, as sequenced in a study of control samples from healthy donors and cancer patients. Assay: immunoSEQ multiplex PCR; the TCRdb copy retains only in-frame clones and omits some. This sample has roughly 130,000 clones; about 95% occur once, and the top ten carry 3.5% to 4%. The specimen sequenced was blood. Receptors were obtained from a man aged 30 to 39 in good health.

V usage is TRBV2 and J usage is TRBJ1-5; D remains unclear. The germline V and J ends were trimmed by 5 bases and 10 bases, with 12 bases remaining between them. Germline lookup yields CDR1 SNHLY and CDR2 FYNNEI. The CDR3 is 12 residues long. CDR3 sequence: CASSLNTPPQHF. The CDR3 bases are TGTGCCAGCAGTTTAAACACCCCACCCCAGCATTTT.

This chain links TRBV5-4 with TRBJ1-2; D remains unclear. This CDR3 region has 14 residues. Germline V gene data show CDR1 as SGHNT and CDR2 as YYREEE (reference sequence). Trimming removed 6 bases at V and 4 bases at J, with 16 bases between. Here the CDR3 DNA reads TGTGCCAGCACCCGACTGGTAGGAGGCTATGGCTACACCTTC. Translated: CASTRLVGGYGYTF.

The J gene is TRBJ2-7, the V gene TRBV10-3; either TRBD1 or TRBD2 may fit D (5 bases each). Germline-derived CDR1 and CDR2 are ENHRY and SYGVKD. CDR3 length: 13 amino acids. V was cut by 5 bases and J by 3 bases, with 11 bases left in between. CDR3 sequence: CAISPGTVYEQYF. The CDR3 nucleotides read TGTGCCATCAGTCCCGGGACGGTCTACGAGCAGTACTTC.

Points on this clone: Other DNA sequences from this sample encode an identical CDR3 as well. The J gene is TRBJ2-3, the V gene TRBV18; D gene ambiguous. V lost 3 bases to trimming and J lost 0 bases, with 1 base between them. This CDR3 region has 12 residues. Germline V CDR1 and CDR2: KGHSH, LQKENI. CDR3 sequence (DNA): TGTGCCAGCTCACCGAGCACAGATACGCAGTATTTT. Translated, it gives CASSPSTDTQYF.

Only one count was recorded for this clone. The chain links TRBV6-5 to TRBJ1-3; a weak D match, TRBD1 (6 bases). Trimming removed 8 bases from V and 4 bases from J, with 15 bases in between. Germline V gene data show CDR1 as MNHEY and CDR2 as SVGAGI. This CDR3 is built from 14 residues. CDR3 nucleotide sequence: TGTGCCAGCGTACCCTCGGGGGCCGGAAACACCATATATTTT. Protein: CASVPSGAGNTIYF.

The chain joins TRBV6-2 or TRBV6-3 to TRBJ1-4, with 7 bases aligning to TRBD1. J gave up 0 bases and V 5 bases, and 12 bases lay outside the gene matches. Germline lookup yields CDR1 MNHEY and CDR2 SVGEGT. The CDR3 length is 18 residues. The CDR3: CASSTGTDIPPTNEKLFF. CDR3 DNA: TGTGCCAGCAGTACCGGGACAGACATCCCTCCAACTAATGAAAAACTGTTTTTT.

CDR3 sequence: CASSEPDYEQYF. CDR3 nucleotides: TGTGCCAGCAGTGAACCCGACTACGAGCAGTACTTC. The chain uses TRBV6-1 and TRBJ2-7; D is unclear. The germline CDR1 and CDR2 sequences are MNHNS and SASEGT. CDR3 length: 12 amino acids. V lost 2 bases and J 3 bases, leaving 5 bases between the germline ends.

CDR3 coding DNA: TGTGCCAGCAGCCAAGAACAGGAAACCTACTCTGGGGCCAACGTCCTGACTTTC. This codes for CASSQEQETYSGANVLTF. The V gene is TRBV4-2, the J gene TRBJ2-6, with a possible D match to TRBD1 (5 bases). The germline CDR1 and CDR2 sequences are LGHNA and YNFKEQ. This CDR3 is 18 amino acids long. Trimming removed 0 bases at V and 0 bases at J, with 12 bases between.